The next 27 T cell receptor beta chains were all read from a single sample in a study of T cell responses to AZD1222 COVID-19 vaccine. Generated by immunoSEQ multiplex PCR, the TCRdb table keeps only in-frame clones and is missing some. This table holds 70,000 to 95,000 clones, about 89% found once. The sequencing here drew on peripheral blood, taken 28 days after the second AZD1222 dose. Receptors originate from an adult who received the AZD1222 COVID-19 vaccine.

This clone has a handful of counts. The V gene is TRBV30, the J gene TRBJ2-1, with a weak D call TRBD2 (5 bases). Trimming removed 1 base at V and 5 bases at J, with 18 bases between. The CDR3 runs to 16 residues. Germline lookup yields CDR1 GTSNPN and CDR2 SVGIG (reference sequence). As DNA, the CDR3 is TGTGCCTGGAGTGGCTTTTTGGGCTCCGGGGACAATGAGCAGTTCTTC. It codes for CAWSGFLGSGDNEQFF.

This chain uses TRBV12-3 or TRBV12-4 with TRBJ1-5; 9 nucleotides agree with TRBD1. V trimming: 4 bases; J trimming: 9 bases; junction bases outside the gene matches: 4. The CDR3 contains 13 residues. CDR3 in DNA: TGTGCCAGCAGTTCCGGGACAGGGCCGCCCCAGCATTTT. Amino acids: CASSSGTGPPQHF.

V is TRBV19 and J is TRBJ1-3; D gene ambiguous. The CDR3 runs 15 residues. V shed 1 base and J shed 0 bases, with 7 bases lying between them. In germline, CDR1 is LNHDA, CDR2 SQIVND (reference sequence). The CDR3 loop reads CASSIGIYSGNTIYF. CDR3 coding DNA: TGTGCCAGTAGTATAGGGATCTACTCTGGAAACACCATATATTTT.

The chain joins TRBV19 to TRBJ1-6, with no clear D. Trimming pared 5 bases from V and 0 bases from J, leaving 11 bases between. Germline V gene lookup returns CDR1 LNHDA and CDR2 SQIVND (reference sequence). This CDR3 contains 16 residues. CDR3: CASSSDGSSYNSPLHF. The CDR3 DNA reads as TGTGCCAGTAGTTCAGACGGAAGCTCCTATAATTCACCCCTCCACTTT.

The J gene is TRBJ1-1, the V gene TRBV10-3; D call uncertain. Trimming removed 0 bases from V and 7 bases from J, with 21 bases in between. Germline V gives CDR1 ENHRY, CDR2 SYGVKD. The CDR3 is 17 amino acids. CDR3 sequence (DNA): TGTGCCATCAGTGAGTCGGCACAGCAAGCAACGGTTAGTGAAGCTTTCTTT. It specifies CAISESAQQATVSEAFF.

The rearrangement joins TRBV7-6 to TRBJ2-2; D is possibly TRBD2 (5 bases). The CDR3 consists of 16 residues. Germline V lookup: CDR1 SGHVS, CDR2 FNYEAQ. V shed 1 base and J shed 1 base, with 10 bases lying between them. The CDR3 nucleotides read TGTGCCAGCAGCTTAGGGAGCGGCCGGAACACCGGGGAGCTGTTTTTT. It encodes CASSLGSGRNTGELFF.

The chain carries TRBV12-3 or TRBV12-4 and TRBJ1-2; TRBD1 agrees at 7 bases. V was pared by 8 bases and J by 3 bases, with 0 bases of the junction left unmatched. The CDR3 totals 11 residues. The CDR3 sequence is CASQGDYGYTF. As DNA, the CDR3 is TGTGCCAGCCAGGGGGACTATGGCTACACCTTC.

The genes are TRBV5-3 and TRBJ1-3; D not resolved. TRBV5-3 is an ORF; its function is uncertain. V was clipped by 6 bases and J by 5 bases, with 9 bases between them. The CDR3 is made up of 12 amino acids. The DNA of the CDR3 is TGTGCCAGAACCTCCGACCGAAACACCATATATTTT. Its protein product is CARTSDRNTIYF.

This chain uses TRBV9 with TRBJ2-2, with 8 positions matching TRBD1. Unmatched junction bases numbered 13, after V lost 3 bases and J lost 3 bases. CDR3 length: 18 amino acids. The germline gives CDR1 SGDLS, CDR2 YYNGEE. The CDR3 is CASSGRGTGLWDTGELFF. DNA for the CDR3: TGTGCCAGCAGCGGTAGGGGGACAGGCCTTTGGGACACCGGGGAGCTGTTTTTT.

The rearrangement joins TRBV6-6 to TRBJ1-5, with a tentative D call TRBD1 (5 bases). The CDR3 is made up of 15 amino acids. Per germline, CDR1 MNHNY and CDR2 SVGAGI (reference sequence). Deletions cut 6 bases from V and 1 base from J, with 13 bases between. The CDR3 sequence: CASRTQVLSNQPQHF. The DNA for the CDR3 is TGTGCCAGCAGAACACAGGTCTTGAGCAATCAGCCCCAGCATTTT.

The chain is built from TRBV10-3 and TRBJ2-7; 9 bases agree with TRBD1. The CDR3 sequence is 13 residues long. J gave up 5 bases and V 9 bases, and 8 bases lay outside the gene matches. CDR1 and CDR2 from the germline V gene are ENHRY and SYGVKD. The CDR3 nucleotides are TGTGCCATTGCTACAGGGGGCACGGACGAGCAGTACTTC. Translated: CAIATGGTDEQYF.

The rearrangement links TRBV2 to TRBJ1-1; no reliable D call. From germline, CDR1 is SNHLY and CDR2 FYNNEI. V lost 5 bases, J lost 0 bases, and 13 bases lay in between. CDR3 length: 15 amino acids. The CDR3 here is CASSLQITVNTEAFF. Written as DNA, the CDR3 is TGTGCCAGCAGTCTACAAATTACGGTGAACACTGAAGCTTTCTTT.

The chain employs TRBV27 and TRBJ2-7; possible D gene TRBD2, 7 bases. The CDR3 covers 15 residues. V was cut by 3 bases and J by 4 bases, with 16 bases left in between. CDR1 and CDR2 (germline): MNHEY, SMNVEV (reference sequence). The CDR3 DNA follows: TGTGCCAGCAGTTTTTGGGGGGGCGCGAAATACGAGCAGTACTTC. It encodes CASSFWGGAKYEQYF.

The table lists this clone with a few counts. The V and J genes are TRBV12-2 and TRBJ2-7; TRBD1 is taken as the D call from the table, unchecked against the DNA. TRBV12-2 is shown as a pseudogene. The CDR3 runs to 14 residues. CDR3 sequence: CASRSGWGKGEQYF. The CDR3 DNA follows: TGTGCAAGTCGCTCAGGGTGGGGAAAAGGCGAGCAGTACTTC.

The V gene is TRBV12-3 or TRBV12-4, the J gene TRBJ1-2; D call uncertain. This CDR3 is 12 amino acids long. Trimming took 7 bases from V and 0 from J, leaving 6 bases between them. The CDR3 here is CASTIANYGYTF. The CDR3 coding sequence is TGTGCCAGCACCATAGCTAACTATGGCTACACCTTC.

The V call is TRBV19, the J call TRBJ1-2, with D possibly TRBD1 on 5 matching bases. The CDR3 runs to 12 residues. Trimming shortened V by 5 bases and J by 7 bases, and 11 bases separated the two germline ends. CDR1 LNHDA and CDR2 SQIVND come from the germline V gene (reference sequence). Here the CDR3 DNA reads TGTGCCAGTAGTCCCGCCGGGGGTGGCTACACCTTC. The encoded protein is CASSPAGGGYTF.

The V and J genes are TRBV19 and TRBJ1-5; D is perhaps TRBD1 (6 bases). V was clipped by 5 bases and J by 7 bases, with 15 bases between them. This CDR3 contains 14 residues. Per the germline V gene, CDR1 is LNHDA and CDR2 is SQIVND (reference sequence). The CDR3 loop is CASSVTGRGQPQHF. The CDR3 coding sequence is TGTGCCAGTAGTGTGACAGGAAGGGGCCAGCCCCAGCATTTT.

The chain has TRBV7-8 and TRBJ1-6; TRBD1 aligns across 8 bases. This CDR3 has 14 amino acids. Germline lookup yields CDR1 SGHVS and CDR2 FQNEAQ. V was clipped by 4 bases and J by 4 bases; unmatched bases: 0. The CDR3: CASSWTGYNSPLHF. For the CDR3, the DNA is TGTGCCAGCAGCTGGACAGGGTATAATTCACCCCTCCACTTT.

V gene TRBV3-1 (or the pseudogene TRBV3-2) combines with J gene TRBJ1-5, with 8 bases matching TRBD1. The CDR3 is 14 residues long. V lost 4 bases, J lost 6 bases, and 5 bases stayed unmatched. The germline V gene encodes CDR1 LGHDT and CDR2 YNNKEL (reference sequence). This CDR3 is CASSPPGGLQPQHF. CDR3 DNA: TGTGCCAGCAGCCCCCCAGGGGGCCTTCAGCCCCAGCATTTT.

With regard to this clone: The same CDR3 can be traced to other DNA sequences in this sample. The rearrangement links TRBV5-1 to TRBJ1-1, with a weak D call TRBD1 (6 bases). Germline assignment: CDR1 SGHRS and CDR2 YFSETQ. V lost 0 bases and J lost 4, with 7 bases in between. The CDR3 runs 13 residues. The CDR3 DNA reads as TGCGCCAGCAGCTTGGGAGGGGGCACTGAAGCTTTCTTT. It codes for CASSLGGGTEAFF.

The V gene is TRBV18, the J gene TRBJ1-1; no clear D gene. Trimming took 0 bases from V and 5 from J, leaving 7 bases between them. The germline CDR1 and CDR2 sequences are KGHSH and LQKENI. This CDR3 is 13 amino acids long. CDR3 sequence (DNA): TGTGCCAGCTCACCACCCGCGGGGACTGAAGCTTTCTTT. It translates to CASSPPAGTEAFF.

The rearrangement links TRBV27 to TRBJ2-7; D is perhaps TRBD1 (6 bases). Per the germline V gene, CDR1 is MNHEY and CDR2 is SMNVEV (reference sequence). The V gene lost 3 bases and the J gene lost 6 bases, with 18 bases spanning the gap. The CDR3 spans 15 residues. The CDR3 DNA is TGTGCCAGCAGTTTGTGGGTTGCAGGGGTGAGCGAGCAGTACTTC. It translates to CASSLWVAGVSEQYF.

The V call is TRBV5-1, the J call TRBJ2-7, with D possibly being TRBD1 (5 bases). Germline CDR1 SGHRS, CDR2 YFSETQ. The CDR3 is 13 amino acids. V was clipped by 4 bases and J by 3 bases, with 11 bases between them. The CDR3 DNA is TGCGCCAGCAGCGTGGACACATACTACGAGCAGTACTTC. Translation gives CASSVDTYYEQYF.

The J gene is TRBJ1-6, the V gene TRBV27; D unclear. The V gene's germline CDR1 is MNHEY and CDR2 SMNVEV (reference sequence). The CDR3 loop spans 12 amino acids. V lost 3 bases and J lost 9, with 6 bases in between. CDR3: CASSFNGSPLHF. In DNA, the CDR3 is TGTGCCAGCAGTTTTAATGGTTCACCCCTCCACTTT.

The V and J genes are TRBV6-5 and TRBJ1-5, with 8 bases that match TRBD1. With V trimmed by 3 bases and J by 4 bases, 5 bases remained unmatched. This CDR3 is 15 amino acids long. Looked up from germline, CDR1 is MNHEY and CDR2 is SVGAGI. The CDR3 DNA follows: TGTGCCAGCAGTTATACAGGGGGTCAAAATCAGCCCCAGCATTTT. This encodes CASSYTGGQNQPQHF.

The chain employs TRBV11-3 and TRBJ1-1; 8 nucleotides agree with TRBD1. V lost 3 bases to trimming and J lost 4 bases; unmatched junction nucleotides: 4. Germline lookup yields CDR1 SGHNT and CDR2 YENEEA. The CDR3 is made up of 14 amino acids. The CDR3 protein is CASSLNQGATEAFF. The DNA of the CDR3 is TGTGCCAGCAGCTTGAATCAGGGGGCCACTGAAGCTTTCTTT.

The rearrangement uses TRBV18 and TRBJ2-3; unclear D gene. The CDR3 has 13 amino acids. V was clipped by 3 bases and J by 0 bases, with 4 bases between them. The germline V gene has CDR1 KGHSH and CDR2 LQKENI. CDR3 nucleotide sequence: TGTGCCAGCTCACCTATGAGCACAGATACGCAGTATTTT. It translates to CASSPMSTDTQYF.